These 8 T cell receptor beta chains were sequenced from one sample in a study of cytomegalovirus exposure and HLA in healthy donors. In the PCR, 60 Vbeta and 13 Jbeta primers were used. Profiled with immunoSEQ multiplex PCR; TCRdb holds only in-frame clones, not every one. This sample has about 130,000 clones, with less than 85% found just once. Sequenced material: PBMCs. Receptors originate from a man aged 35-49 years in good health and CMV-seronegative.

This clone came up a few times. The chain is built from TRBV2 and TRBJ2-7; 7 bases match TRBD2. Germline CDR1 and CDR2: SNHLY and FYNNEI. This CDR3 region has 15 residues. Trimming removed 1 base from V and 6 bases from J; junction bases left unmatched: 9. In DNA, the CDR3 is TGTGCCAGCAGTGAAGGAGGGAGGGGATGGGGCGAGCAGTACTTC. This sequence encodes CASSEGGRGWGEQYF.

The chain has TRBV27 and TRBJ2-1, with TRBD2 matching 9 bases. Trimming took 6 bases from V and 0 from J; bases not matched to a gene: 3. CDR1 is MNHEY, CDR2 SMNVEV, per germline (reference sequence). The CDR3 contains 15 residues. CDR3 protein: CASSSSGSSYNEQFF. In DNA form, the CDR3 reads TGTGCCAGCAGCAGTAGCGGGAGCTCCTACAATGAGCAGTTCTTC.

The V and J genes are TRBV19 and TRBJ1-2; 7 bases are a match to TRBD1. Germline loops: CDR1 LNHDA, CDR2 SQIVND (reference sequence). The CDR3 is 13 residues long. The V gene end was trimmed by 10 bases and the J gene end by 0 bases; junction bases not matched to a gene: 5. The CDR3 nucleotides read TGTGCCACCCGACAGGGAGCTAACTATGGCTACACCTTC. Translation gives CATRQGANYGYTF.

The CDR3 DNA sequence: TGCGCCAGCAGCTTTGAGGTCATGAACACTGAAGCTTTCTTT. Translation: CASSFEVMNTEAFF. V is TRBV5-1 and J is TRBJ1-1, with D hard to call. Trimming removed 2 bases at V and 0 bases at J, with 8 bases between. The CDR3 length is 14 residues. Germline loops: CDR1 SGHRS, CDR2 YFSETQ.

The J gene is TRBJ1-5, the V gene TRBV10-3; no clear D gene. This CDR3 contains 15 residues. CDR1 ENHRY and CDR2 SYGVKD come from the germline V gene. Trimming stripped 0 bases from V and 7 bases from J, with 13 bases between. In nucleotides, the CDR3 is TGTGCCATCAGTGAGTCGCGGGGATTGGGACAGCCCCAGCATTTT. Its translation is CAISESRGLGQPQHF.

This chain connects TRBV18 to TRBJ1-1; 9 nucleotides match TRBD1. CDR3 size: 15 residues. Unmatched junction bases numbered 10, after V lost 6 bases and J lost 5 bases. Per the germline V gene, CDR1 is KGHSH and CDR2 is LQKENI. CDR3 loop: CASSGRTGVETEAFF. CDR3 sequence (DNA): TGTGCCAGCTCCGGCAGGACAGGGGTTGAAACTGAAGCTTTCTTT. Drawing the rest from reference TRBV18 and TRBJ1-1, the complete variable domain is NAGVMQNPRHLVRRRGQEARLRCSPMKGHSHVYWYRQLPEEGLKFMVYLQKENIIDESGMPKERFSAEFPKEGPSILRIQQVVRGDSAAYFCASSGRTGVETEAFFGQGTRLTVV.

This CDR3 is CASSLAGTYEQYF. In DNA, the CDR3 is TGTGCCAGCAGCTTAGCGGGCACCTACGAGCAGTACTTC. This chain joins TRBV7-2 and TRBJ2-7; D uncertain. Germline V gene lookup returns CDR1 SGHTA and CDR2 FQGNSA. The germline V and J ends were trimmed by 0 bases and 2 bases, with 5 bases remaining between them. The length of the CDR3 is 13 residues.

There are a few counts of this clone. The V and J genes are TRBV10-3 and TRBJ1-4; D uncertain. The V end lost 6 bases, the J end lost 4 bases, and 9 bases lay between the germline ends. CDR1 ENHRY and CDR2 SYGVKD come from the germline V gene. This CDR3 is 13 amino acids long. CDR3 DNA sequence: TGTGCCATCAGGACCGGGGTTAATGAAAAACTGTTTTTT. Translation gives CAIRTGVNEKLFF.